The clone carrying this T cell receptor beta chain was counted only a few times. Its antigen is currently unknown. This entry is derived from a study of identical twins. Study-level results: The models gave estimates that fell short of the out-of-frame TCR alpha sharing seen in monozygotic twins. Out-of-frame alpha sequences common to twins were enriched for low generation probability.

This CDR3 is 14 amino acids long. CDR1 SGHRS and CDR2 YFSETQ come from the germline V gene. V was shortened by 2 bases and J by 2 bases, with 9 bases between the two germline ends. With template switching, a universal primer site was added, and the cDNA carried unique molecular identifiers. TCRdb reprocessed the 5' RACE reads with MiXCR, giving one entry per CDR3 protein. The sample comprises about 530,000 distinct CDR3 sequences, 13% to 15% of which are singletons, and roughly 0.44% rests with the top ten. All donors comprised healthy Caucasians. These data were also reused for a study on yellow fever vaccine responses in identical twins.

Sequences were obtained from CD4+ T cells sorted from blood. The clonotype was recovered from a young woman in good health. The chain uses TRBV5-1 and TRBJ2-3; D could derive from TRBD1 or TRBD2 (5 bases each). The CDR3 coding sequence is TGCGCCAGCAGCTTTAACGGGGCCACAGATACGCAGTATTTT. Amino acid sequence: CASSFNGATDTQYF.